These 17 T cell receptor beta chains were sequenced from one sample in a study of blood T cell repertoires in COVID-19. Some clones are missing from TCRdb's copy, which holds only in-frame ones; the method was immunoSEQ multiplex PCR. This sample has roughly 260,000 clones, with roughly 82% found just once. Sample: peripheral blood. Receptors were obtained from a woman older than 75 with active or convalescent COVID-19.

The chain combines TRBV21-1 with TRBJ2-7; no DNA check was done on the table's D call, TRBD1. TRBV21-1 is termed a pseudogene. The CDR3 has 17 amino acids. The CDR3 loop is CASNLTGGDRSSYEQYF. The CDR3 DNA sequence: TGTGCCAGCAACCTAACCGGAGGGGACAGAAGCTCCTACGAGCAGTACTTC.

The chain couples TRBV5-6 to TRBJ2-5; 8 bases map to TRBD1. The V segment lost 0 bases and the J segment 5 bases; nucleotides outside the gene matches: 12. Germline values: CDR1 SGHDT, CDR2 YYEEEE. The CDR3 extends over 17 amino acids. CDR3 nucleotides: TGTGCCAGCAGCTTGGATTCAGGGGGCGTTTTTAGTGAGACCCAGTACTTC. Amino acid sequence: CASSLDSGGVFSETQYF.

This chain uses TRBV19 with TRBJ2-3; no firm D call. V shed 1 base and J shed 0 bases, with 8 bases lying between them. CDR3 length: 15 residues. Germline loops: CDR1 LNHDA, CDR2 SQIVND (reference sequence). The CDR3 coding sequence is TGTGCCAGTAGTATAGGGAGCTTTAGCACAGATACGCAGTATTTT. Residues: CASSIGSFSTDTQYF.

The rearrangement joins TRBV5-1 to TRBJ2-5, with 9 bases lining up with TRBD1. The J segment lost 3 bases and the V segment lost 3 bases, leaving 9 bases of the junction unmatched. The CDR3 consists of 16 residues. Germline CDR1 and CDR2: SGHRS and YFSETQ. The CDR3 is CASSSIPGQGEETQYF. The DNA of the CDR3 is TGCGCCAGCAGCTCCATCCCGGGACAGGGAGAAGAGACCCAGTACTTC.

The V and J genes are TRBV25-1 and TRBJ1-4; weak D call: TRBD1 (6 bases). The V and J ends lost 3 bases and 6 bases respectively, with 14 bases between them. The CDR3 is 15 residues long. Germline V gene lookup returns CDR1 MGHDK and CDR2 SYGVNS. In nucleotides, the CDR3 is TGTGCCAGCAGTGATTTTACAGGGCCCGATGAAAAACTGTTTTTT. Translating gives CASSDFTGPDEKLFF.

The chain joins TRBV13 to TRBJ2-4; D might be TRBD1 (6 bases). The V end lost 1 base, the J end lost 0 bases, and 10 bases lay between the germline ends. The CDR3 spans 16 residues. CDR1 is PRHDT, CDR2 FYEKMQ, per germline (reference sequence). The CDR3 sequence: CASSLVTGGAKNIQYF. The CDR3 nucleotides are TGTGCCAGCAGCTTAGTGACAGGTGGAGCCAAAAACATTCAGTACTTC. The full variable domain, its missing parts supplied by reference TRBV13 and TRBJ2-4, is AAGVIQSPRHLIKEKRETATLKCYPIPRHDTVYWYQQGPGQDPQFLISFYEKMQSDKGSIPDRFSAQQFSDYHSELNMSSLELGDSALYFCASSLVTGGAKNIQYFGAGTRLSVL.

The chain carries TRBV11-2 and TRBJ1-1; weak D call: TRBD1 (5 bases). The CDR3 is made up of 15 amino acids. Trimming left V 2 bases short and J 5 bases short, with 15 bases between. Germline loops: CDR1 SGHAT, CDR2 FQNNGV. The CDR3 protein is CASSLTGRVGTEAFF. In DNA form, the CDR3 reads TGTGCCAGCAGCTTAACCGGCAGGGTGGGTACTGAAGCTTTCTTT.

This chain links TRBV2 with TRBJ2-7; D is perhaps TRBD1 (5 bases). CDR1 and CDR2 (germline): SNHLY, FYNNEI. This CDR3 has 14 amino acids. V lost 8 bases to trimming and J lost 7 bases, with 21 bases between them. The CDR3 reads CASGRTNPSEEQYF. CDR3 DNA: TGTGCCAGCGGCAGGACAAACCCCTCGGAGGAGCAGTACTTC.

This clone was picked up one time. The CDR3 reads CASGPGTGLGETQYF. The CDR3 DNA reads TGCGCCAGCGGGCCCGGGACAGGGTTGGGGGAGACCCAGTACTTC. This rearrangement joins TRBV5-1 to TRBJ2-5; 9 nucleotides align to TRBD1. CDR1 and CDR2 from the germline V gene are SGHRS and YFSETQ. The CDR3 extends over 15 amino acids. Trimming took 7 bases from V and 5 from J; bases not matched to a gene: 12.

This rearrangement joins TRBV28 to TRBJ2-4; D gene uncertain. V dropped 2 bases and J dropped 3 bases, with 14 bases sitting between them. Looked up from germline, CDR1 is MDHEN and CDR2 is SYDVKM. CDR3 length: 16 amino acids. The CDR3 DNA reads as TGTGCCAGCAGTTTAGGCGACGAGGCAATCAAAAACATTCAGTACTTC. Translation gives CASSLGDEAIKNIQYF.

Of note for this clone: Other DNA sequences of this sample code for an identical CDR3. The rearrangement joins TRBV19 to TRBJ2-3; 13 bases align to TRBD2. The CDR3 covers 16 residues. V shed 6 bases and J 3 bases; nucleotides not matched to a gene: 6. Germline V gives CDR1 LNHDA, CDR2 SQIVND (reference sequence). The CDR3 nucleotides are TGTGCCAGTAGCATGGGACTAGCGGGACGAACAGATACGCAGTATTTT. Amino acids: CASSMGLAGRTDTQYF.

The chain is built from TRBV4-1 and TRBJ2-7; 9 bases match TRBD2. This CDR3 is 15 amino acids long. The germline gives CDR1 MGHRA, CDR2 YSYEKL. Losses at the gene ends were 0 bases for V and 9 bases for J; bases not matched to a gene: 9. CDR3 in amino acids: CASSQDPLAGLVQYF. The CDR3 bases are TGCGCCAGCAGCCAAGATCCGCTAGCGGGATTGGTGCAGTACTTC.

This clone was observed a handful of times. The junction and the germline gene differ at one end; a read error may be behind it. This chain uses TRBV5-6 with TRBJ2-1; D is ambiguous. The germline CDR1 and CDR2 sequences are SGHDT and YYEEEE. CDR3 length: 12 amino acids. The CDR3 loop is CASSPIDKEQFF. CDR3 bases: TGTGCCAGCAGCCCCATAGACAAAGAGCAGTTCTTC. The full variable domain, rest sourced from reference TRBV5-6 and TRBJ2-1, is DAGVTQSPTHLIKTRGQQVTLRCSPKSGHDTVSWYQQALGQGPQFIFQYYEEEERQRGNFPDRFSGHQFPNYSSELNVNALLLGDSALYLCASSPIDKEQFFGPGTRLTVL.

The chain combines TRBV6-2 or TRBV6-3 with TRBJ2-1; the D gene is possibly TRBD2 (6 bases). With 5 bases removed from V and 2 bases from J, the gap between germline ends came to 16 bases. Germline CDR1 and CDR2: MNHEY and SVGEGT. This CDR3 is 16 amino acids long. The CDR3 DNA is TGTGCCAGCAGTAAGAACTACGCGGGACCCTACAATGAGCAGTTCTTC. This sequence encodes CASSKNYAGPYNEQFF.

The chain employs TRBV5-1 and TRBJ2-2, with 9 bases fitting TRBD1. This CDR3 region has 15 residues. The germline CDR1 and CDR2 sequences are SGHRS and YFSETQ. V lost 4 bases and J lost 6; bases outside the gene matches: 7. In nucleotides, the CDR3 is TGCGCCAGCAGCCCGGGACAGGGTCCTGCCGGGGAGCTGTTTTTT. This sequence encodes CASSPGQGPAGELFF.

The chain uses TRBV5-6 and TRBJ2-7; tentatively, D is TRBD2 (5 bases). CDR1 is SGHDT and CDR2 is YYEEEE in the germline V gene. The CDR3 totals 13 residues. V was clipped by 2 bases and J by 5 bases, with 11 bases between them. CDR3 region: CASSFRPTNEQYF. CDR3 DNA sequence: TGTGCCAGCAGCTTCCGACCGACTAACGAGCAGTACTTC.

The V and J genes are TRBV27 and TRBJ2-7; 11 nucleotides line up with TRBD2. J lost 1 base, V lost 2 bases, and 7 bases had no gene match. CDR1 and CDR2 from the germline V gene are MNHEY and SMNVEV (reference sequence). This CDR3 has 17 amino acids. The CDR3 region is CASSLRLAGGRSYEQYF. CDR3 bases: TGTGCCAGCAGTTTACGCCTAGCGGGAGGCCGGTCCTACGAGCAGTACTTC.